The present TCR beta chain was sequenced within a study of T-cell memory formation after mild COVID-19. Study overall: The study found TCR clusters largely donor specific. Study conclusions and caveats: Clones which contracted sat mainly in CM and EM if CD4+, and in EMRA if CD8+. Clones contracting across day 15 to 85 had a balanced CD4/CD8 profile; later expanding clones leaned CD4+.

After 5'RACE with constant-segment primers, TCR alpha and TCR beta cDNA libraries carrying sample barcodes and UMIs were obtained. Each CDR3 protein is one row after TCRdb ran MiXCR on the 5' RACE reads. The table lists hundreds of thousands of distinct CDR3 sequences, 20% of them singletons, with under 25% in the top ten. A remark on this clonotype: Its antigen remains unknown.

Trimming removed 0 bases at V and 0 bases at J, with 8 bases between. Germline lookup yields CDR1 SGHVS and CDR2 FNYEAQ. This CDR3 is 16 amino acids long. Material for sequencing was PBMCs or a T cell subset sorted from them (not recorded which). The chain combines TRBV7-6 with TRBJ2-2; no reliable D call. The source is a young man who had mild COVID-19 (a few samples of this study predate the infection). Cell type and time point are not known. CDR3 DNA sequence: TGTGCCAGCAGCTTAGCCGGGCGAGCGAACACCGGGGAGCTGTTTTTT. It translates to CASSLAGRANTGELFF.